One and the same sample provided the 25 T cell receptor beta chains below, sequenced in a study of beta chain features in type 1 diabetes. Every isolated RNA sample was fully reverse transcribed, so sequencing captured expressed TCRB transcripts. Clones were read by immunoSEQ multiplex PCR, and TCRdb kept only the in-frame ones, dropping some. This sample carries some 300,000 clones, roughly 8% of them seen once, and the ten largest clones take approximately 0.99%. Material: central memory CD4+ T cells from blood. The receptors stem from a woman aged 18 to 35 in good health.

This clone was recorded a few times. The chain employs TRBV18 and TRBJ2-3; the match to TRBD1 covers 10 bases. From germline, CDR1 is KGHSH and CDR2 LQKENI. This CDR3 has 15 residues. V lost 6 bases, J lost 1 base, and 4 bases stayed unmatched. The chain's CDR3 is CASSRDRGGTDTQYF. The CDR3 DNA reads as TGTGCCAGCTCCCGGGACAGGGGTGGCACAGATACGCAGTATTTT.

The V and J genes are TRBV25-1 and TRBJ1-6, with D maybe TRBD1 (5 bases). Trimming cost V 7 bases and J 12 bases, with 22 bases left between them. The CDR3 runs 15 residues. Germline lookup yields CDR1 MGHDK and CDR2 SYGVNS. The CDR3 nucleotides read TGTGCCAGCACCGGAGGGGATAGTCCCTACTTACCCCTCCACTTT. This codes for CASTGGDSPYLPLHF.

This clone was counted a few times. The rearrangement links TRBV5-1 to TRBJ2-7; tentative D call: TRBD1 (5 bases). The CDR3 is 12 amino acids. Germline V gene data show CDR1 as SGHRS and CDR2 as YFSETQ. V was shortened by 1 base and J by 6 bases, with 8 bases between the two germline ends. In DNA form, the CDR3 reads TGCGCCAGCAGCTTGCCAGGGCGCGAGCAGTACTTC. Protein: CASSLPGREQYF.

The chain has TRBV19 and TRBJ2-2; D may be TRBD1 or TRBD2 (6 bases each). Per the germline V gene, CDR1 is LNHDA and CDR2 is SQIVND (reference sequence). The CDR3 totals 19 residues. Trimming shortened V by 4 bases and J by 0 bases, and 21 bases separated the two germline ends. CDR3 sequence: CASSKGRDKHHANTGELFF. CDR3 DNA: TGTGCCAGTAGTAAGGGGCGGGACAAACACCACGCGAACACCGGGGAGCTGTTTTTT.

There are a few counts of this clone. The chain uses TRBV7-2 and TRBJ2-7; 10 nucleotides agree with TRBD1. This CDR3 is built from 16 residues. Trimming at V came to 5 bases and at J to 5 bases, leaving 12 bases not matched to a gene. The V gene's germline CDR1 is SGHTA and CDR2 FQGNSA. CDR3 DNA sequence: TGTGCCAGCAGCGCCGCGCCGGGACAGGGGCGCGACGAGCAGTACTTC. Translation gives CASSAAPGQGRDEQYF. The full variable domain, in which reference TRBV7-2 and TRBJ2-7 provide the parts outside the CDR3, is GAGVSQSPSNKVTEKGKDVELRCDPISGHTALYWYRQSLGQGLEFLIYFQGNSAPDKSGLPSDRFSAERTGGSVSTLTIQRTQQEDSAVYLCASSAAPGQGRDEQYFGPGTRLTVT.

The rearrangement joins TRBV12-5 to TRBJ2-7; 8 positions match TRBD1. The V gene end was trimmed by 4 bases and the J gene end by 5 bases; junction bases not matched to a gene: 7. Germline CDR1 is LGHNT and CDR2 is FRNRAP. The CDR3 totals 14 residues. Written as DNA, the CDR3 is TGTGCTAGTGGTTACGACAGGGGCATCAACGAGCAGTACTTC. Its protein is CASGYDRGINEQYF.

This chain links TRBV10-3 with TRBJ2-7; TRBD1 aligns across 7 bases. V was clipped by 6 bases and J by 1 base; unmatched bases: 12. The CDR3 length is 16 residues. Germline V gene sequence: CDR1 ENHRY, CDR2 SYGVKD. CDR3 protein: CAIRGPTAGGSYEQYF. The CDR3 nucleotides read TGTGCCATCAGGGGACCGACCGCAGGGGGATCCTACGAGCAGTACTTC.

J is TRBJ2-3 and V is TRBV6-6, with 9 nucleotides matching TRBD1. The V and J ends lost 7 bases and 4 bases, in that order; junction bases with no gene match: 12. The CDR3 consists of 16 residues. Germline V gives CDR1 MNHNY, CDR2 SVGAGI (reference sequence). The CDR3 region is CASNPDVGTGPDTQYF. The CDR3 coding sequence is TGTGCCAGCAACCCCGATGTAGGGACAGGGCCAGATACGCAGTATTTT.

This sequence joins TRBV15 and TRBJ2-2; 10 bases are a match to TRBD2. From germline, CDR1 is LNHNV and CDR2 YYDKDF (reference sequence). This CDR3 has 16 residues. Trimming at V came to 0 bases and at J to 7 bases, leaving 5 bases not matched to a gene. Here the CDR3 reads CATSRDLTSGVGELFF. In nucleotides, the CDR3 is TGTGCCACCAGCAGAGATCTTACTAGCGGGGTCGGGGAGCTGTTTTTT.

This clone came up a few times. The chain couples TRBV5-6 to TRBJ1-6; 7 bases align to TRBD1. Losses at the gene ends were 1 base for V and 5 bases for J; bases not matched to a gene: 6. Germline CDR1 and CDR2: SGHDT and YYEEEE. This CDR3 spans 16 amino acids. CDR3 nucleotide sequence: TGTGCCAGCAGCTTGCGGAGGGGGCAAAATAATTCACCCCTCCACTTT. Its protein product is CASSLRRGQNNSPLHF.

The rearrangement uses TRBV5-1 and TRBJ1-2, with 10 positions matching TRBD1. The CDR3 consists of 15 residues. Germline CDR1 is SGHRS and CDR2 is YFSETQ. Losses at the gene ends were 0 bases for V and 4 bases for J; bases not matched to a gene: 3. For the CDR3, the DNA is TGCGCCAGCAGCTTGGAGACAGGGGGCGGCTATGGCTACACCTTC. Amino acids: CASSLETGGGYGYTF. The full variable domain, its missing parts supplied by reference TRBV5-1 and TRBJ1-2, is KAGVTQTPRYLIKTRGQQVTLSCSPISGHRSVSWYQQTPGQGLQFLFEYFSETQRNKGNFPGRFSGRQFSNSRSEMNVSTLELGDSALYLCASSLETGGGYGYTFGSGTRLTVV.

V gene TRBV7-9 combines with J gene TRBJ2-5, with TRBD2 identical over 8 bases. V was clipped by 2 bases and J by 2 bases; unmatched bases: 7. CDR1 is SEHNR, CDR2 FQNEAQ, per germline (reference sequence). CDR3 length: 16 amino acids. This CDR3 is CASSLKAGGQQETQYF. In DNA form, the CDR3 reads TGTGCCAGCAGCTTAAAGGCGGGAGGCCAACAAGAGACCCAGTACTTC.

The chain couples TRBV19 to TRBJ1-5; D possibly corresponds to TRBD1 (5 bases). Trimming took 7 bases from V and 2 from J, leaving 15 bases between them. The CDR3 runs 15 residues. Germline lookup yields CDR1 LNHDA and CDR2 SQIVND (reference sequence). This CDR3 reads CASTERGRGNQPQHF. Written as DNA, the CDR3 is TGTGCCAGTACCGAACGGGGCAGGGGCAATCAGCCCCAGCATTTT.

As to this clone: Other DNA sequences of this sample code for an identical CDR3. The chain links TRBV7-3 to TRBJ2-7; D is unclear. The germline CDR1 and CDR2 sequences are SGHTA and FQGTGA. The CDR3 runs 16 residues. Trimming stripped 2 bases from V and 0 bases from J, with 14 bases between. CDR3 protein: CASSLSGGRSSYEQYF. CDR3 DNA sequence: TGTGCCAGCAGCTTATCCGGTGGCAGGAGCTCCTACGAGCAGTACTTC.

This clone was seen a few times. The chain combines TRBV2 with TRBJ2-1; 7 bases agree with TRBD1. The CDR3 runs 11 residues. Trimming at V came to 4 bases and at J to 14 bases, leaving 5 bases not matched to a gene. In germline, CDR1 is SNHLY, CDR2 FYNNEI. Here the CDR3 reads CASSVLDRKFF. The CDR3 nucleotides are TGTGCCAGCAGTGTTTTGGACAGGAAGTTCTTC.

This rearrangement joins TRBV6-6 to TRBJ1-5, with D possibly matching TRBD1 (5 bases). The germline V gene encodes CDR1 MNHNY and CDR2 SVGAGI (reference sequence). Trimming removed 0 bases at V and 9 bases at J, with 6 bases between. The CDR3 extends over 12 amino acids. The CDR3 reads CASSYSGAPQHF. CDR3 sequence (DNA): TGTGCCAGCAGTTACTCCGGGGCGCCCCAGCATTTT.

This chain connects TRBV27 to TRBJ1-6; 7 nucleotides align to TRBD1. CDR1 and CDR2 (germline): MNHEY, SMNVEV (reference sequence). The CDR3 totals 13 residues. V gave up 6 bases and J gave up 6 bases; unmatched junction bases: 2. CDR3 sequence reads: CASRGTVNSPLHF. The CDR3 nucleotides are TGTGCCAGCAGGGGGACAGTTAATTCACCCCTCCACTTT.

This clone turned up a few times. The chain has TRBV15 and TRBJ1-5; 12 positions agree with TRBD1. Germline CDR1 reads LNHNV; CDR2 reads YYDKDF (reference sequence). V shed 3 bases and J 7 bases; nucleotides not matched to a gene: 13. The CDR3 has 18 amino acids. The CDR3 spells CATSSSPGQGAARQPQHF. The CDR3 DNA is TGTGCCACCAGCAGTAGTCCGGGACAGGGGGCAGCTCGACAGCCCCAGCATTTT.

In this sample, this clone turned up many times. The genes are TRBV29-1 and TRBJ2-1; no firm D call. This CDR3 is 10 amino acids long. CDR1 is SQVTM and CDR2 is ANQGSEA in the germline V gene. Trimming removed 7 bases at V and 8 bases at J, with 9 bases between. The CDR3 DNA reads TGCAGCGCCCAGGTAGATGAGCAGTTCTTC. Its protein is CSAQVDEQFF.

This chain uses TRBV5-4 with TRBJ2-7, with a possible D match to TRBD1 (9 bases). This CDR3 has 16 amino acids. CDR1 is SGHNT, CDR2 YYREEE, per germline (reference sequence). V shed 4 bases and J shed 5 bases, with 22 bases lying between them. CDR3 amino acids: CASSPGGGQGDHEQYF. CDR3 coding DNA: TGTGCCAGCAGCCCGGGAGGGGGACAGGGAGACCACGAGCAGTACTTC.

This clone was seen repeatedly, ten times or more. This chain connects TRBV6-5 to TRBJ2-2, with D tentatively TRBD1 (7 bases). Germline lookup yields CDR1 MNHEY and CDR2 SVGAGI. The V end was cut by 5 bases, the J end by 5 bases, with 12 bases between. This CDR3 region has 14 residues. The CDR3 DNA is TGTGCCAGCAGTGCGGGACAGAGTACCGGGGAGCTGTTTTTT. Translated: CASSAGQSTGELFF.

This clone has only a few counts. V and J are TRBV6-6 and TRBJ2-3, with 8 nucleotides matching TRBD2. The CDR3 covers 14 residues. Germline-derived CDR1 and CDR2 are MNHNY and SVGAGI (reference sequence). Trimming cost V 7 bases and J 4 bases; bases outside gene matches: 7. The CDR3 nucleotides read TGTGCCAGCACTACGCGGGGGGCGTCAGATACGCAGTATTTT. Protein sequence: CASTTRGASDTQYF.

V and J are TRBV11-3 and TRBJ2-7; TRBD2 might be the D (5 bases). Trimming pared 2 bases from V and 2 bases from J, leaving 10 bases between. Germline V gene sequence: CDR1 SGHNT, CDR2 YENEEA. The CDR3 extends over 14 amino acids. CDR3 nucleotide sequence: TGTGCCAGCAGCTTAATGGGGAGCGCCTACGAGCAGTACTTC. This gives the protein CASSLMGSAYEQYF.

This clone came up many times. The J gene is TRBJ1-1, the V gene TRBV6-5; D not certain. Germline V lookup: CDR1 MNHEY, CDR2 SVGAGI. The CDR3 has 14 residues. The V and J ends lost 0 bases and 0 bases respectively, with 5 bases between them. CDR3 sequence: CASSYSEVNTEAFF. CDR3 nucleotides: TGTGCCAGCAGTTACTCGGAGGTGAACACTGAAGCTTTCTTT.

This clone was detected ten times or more. This chain links TRBV5-6 with TRBJ2-5; no reliable D call. Looked up from germline, CDR1 is SGHDT and CDR2 is YYEEEE. The CDR3 has 16 amino acids. Trimming shortened V by 0 bases and J by 5 bases, and 17 bases separated the two germline ends. The CDR3 sequence is CASSLAYRSVLETQYF. CDR3 DNA: TGTGCCAGCAGCTTGGCGTATAGGAGCGTTTTGGAGACCCAGTACTTC. Full variable domain (rest looked up from reference TRBV5-6 and TRBJ2-5): DAGVTQSPTHLIKTRGQQVTLRCSPKSGHDTVSWYQQALGQGPQFIFQYYEEEERQRGNFPDRFSGHQFPNYSSELNVNALLLGDSALYLCASSLAYRSVLETQYFGPGTRLLVL.